This TCR beta chain was documented in a study of blood T cell repertoires in COVID-19 (dated by TCRdb to 2018 to 2021). Background for the entire study: Collaborator samples came from the United States, Italy and Spain and covered acute and convalescent phases of COVID-19. The repertoires were released in a freely available public database meant as a resource for research on the immune response to SARS-CoV-2. Nearly every sample came with metadata listing a de-identified subject ID, COVID-19 status, age in years and sex. HLA class I and class II types, where available, came from metadata supplied by the sample provider rather than from assay-based typing. The prospective study material was composed of cDNA or gDNA derived from T cells, B-cell-depleted T cells, or PBMCs. The samples were drawn from the first 160 participants of the ongoing ImmuneRACE study and from 1,254 subjects provided by 6 global collaborators. Subjects who had been exposed to COVID-19, were actively infected with it, or had recovered from it provided the deeply sampled blood TCRbeta repertoires that made up the dataset. The paper as a whole reports these results and caveats: Clinical and demographic metadata were provided uncurated, with the amount varying by source and participant.

Whole blood was collected in K2EDTA tubes by collaborating institutions according to the institutions' own protocols. For TCRbeta analysis, collaborator samples were shipped as frozen whole blood, as isolated PBMCs, or as DNA extracted from either sample type. On this clone itself: The antigen it binds to is not known. Base qualities are not provided; no much larger clone lies one nucleotide away.

The immunoSEQ Assay, a bias-controlled multiplex PCR, was used to amplify TCRbeta CDR3 regions from genomic DNA. Per the source publication's procedure: The number of nucleated cells in each sample was estimated by amplification of reference gene primers within the assay. Sequence reads were collapsed and filtered to measure the absolute abundance of every unique TCRbeta CDR3 rearrangement. For each sample, productive Simpson clonality was calculated as the square root of Simpson's diversity index across productive rearrangements. The table comes from immuneACCESS by way of TCRdb, which keeps in-frame sequences with V and J called. Part of the clones is missing from these tables; in studies checked, under half for an unresolved V gene and the rest for unknown reasons. D and trimming were read from the DNA, whereas the V and J calls and clone size are those reported in that table. The sample records about 77,000 clones, 75% to 85% of which are singletons. Jointly, the top ten make up 4% to 6% of the sample.

The CDR3 contains 15 residues, cysteine and phenylalanine counted. The entry retains the CDR3 DNA only, 45 bases that are in frame from base 1. V lost 0 bases and J lost 4 bases; the stretch between them is 9 bases long. CDR1 and CDR2, looked up from the germline V gene, are MNHEY and SVGAGI. The receptor chain draws on TRBV6-5 and TRBJ2-2; a tentative D call is TRBD2 (6 bases match). The sequencing input was peripheral blood. This TCR was sampled from a woman in her 70s with acute or convalescent COVID-19. The nucleotide sequence reads as follows: TGTGCCAGCAGTTACTCTGCGGGGACCACCGGGGAGCTGTTTTTT. This is translated as CASSYSAGTTGELFF.